This TCR beta chain was sequenced for a study of blood T cell repertoires in COVID-19. Overall study context: Spain, Italy and the United States supplied samples that represented acute and convalescent COVID-19. Sample material is recorded as cDNA or gDNA derived from T cells, B-cell-depleted T cells, or PBMCs.

Germline V gene lookup returns CDR1 LGHDT and CDR2 YNNKEL (reference sequence). The V gene end was trimmed by 6 bases and the J gene end by 1 base; junction bases not matched to a gene: 6. This CDR3 is built from 15 residues. The authors' processing: Amplification from reference gene primers served as the basis for estimated nucleated cell counts. Assay used: immunoSEQ multiplex PCR; TCRdb lists only in-frame clones, some missing. V, J and clone size derive from that table, while D and trimming were established from the DNA sequence. The data hold 130,000 or so clones, with approximately 88% observed a single time.

The sequenced material came from peripheral blood. V gene TRBV3-1 (or the pseudogene TRBV3-2) combines with J gene TRBJ2-5; 9 nucleotides line up with TRBD1. This TCR derives from a man aged 60 to 75 with active or convalescent COVID-19. The CDR3 loop is CASRDRGTGQETQYF. The CDR3 bases are TGTGCCAGCAGAGACAGGGGGACTGGCCAAGAGACCCAGTACTTC.